This T cell receptor (beta chain) was found in a study of T cells in Graves' hyperthyroidism and ophthalmopathy. Study summary: Any treatment followed the collection of peripheral blood at initial diagnosis.

Germline V gene lookup returns CDR1 SGHAT and CDR2 FQNNGV. The junction had 11 bases not matched to a gene; V was cut back by 5 bases and J by 0 bases. This CDR3 is 19 amino acids long. Roughly 9.1 ml of fresh peripheral blood supplied the PBMCs. Regions amplified from RNA transcripts were the TCR beta CDR3 regions. The primer set for the first-round RT-PCR of the TCR CDR3 was HTBI. In TCRdb, the multiplex PCR reads were re-called with MiXCR into one record per CDR3 protein. The sample carries a few hundred thousand distinct CDR3 sequences, 19% recorded once. This sequence originates from a woman under 30 with Graves' hyperthyroidism. V is TRBV11-2 and J is TRBJ2-2; 11 bases align to TRBD2. The source material was blood. The CDR3 nucleotides read TGTGCCAGCAGCCCATACCCGGGACTAGCGGAAACGAACACCGGGGAGCTGTTTTTT. Translation: CASSPYPGLAETNTGELFF.